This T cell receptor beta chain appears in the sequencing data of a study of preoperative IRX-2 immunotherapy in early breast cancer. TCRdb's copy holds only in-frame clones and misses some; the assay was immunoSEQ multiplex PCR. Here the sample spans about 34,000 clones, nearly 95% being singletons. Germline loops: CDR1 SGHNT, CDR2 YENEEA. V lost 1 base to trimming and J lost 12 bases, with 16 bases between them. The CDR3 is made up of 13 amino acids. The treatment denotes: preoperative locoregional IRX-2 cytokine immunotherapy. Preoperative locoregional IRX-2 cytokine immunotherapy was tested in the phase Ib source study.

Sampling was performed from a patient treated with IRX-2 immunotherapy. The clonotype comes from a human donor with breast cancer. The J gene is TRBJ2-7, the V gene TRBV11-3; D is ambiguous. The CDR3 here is CASSLVARSCRYF. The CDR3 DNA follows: TGTGCCAGCAGCTTAGTCGCAAGATCTTGCCGGTACTTC.